A selection of T cell receptor beta chains follows, all from one sample in a study of immune evolution from preneoplasia to lung adenocarcinoma. The assay was immunoSEQ multiplex PCR, and TCRdb's table has in-frame clones only and misses some. The table shows around 5,000 clones, with roughly 82% occurring only once. Specimen: FFPE lung adenocarcinoma in situ tissue. All receptors come from a person between 70 and 80 years old with lung adenocarcinoma. The CDR3 runs from the conserved cysteine through the conserved F or W. A D gene is named only where the DNA matches it firmly. Clone size is not always given. Where it is, it says once, few, many or a class for expanded clones.

D gene	V gene	clone size	J gene	CDR3 DNA	CDR3 protein
NA	TRBV11-2	once	TRBJ2-1	TGTGCCAGCAGCTCGTTGGACGGGTCGAACAATGAGCAGTTCTTC	CASSSLDGSNNEQFF
NA	TRBV11-3	once	TRBJ2-3	TGTGCCAGCAGCTTGCCTGACATCAGGGCAGATACGCAGTATTTT	CASSLPDIRADTQYF
NA	TRBV30	few	TRBJ2-5	TGTGCCTGGGCAATAAGACAGTGGAGGTCCCAAGAGACCCAGTACTTC	CAWAIRQWRSQETQYF
NA	TRBV5-1	NA	TRBJ2-3	TGCGCCAGCAGCCCTGCCCCCGGGACAGATACGCAGTATTTT	CASSPAPGTDTQYF
TRBD1	TRBV29-1	NA	TRBJ1-2	TGCAGCGTTGATGGAGGGGGCCGCAAGGATGGCTACACCTTC	CSVDGGGRKDGYTF
NA	TRBV10-2	NA	TRBJ2-6	TGCGCCAGCAGTGCAGGCTATTCTGGGGCCAACGTCCTGACTTTC	CASSAGYSGANVLTF
TRBD1	TRBV2	NA	TRBJ1-5	TGTGCCAGCAGTTCTCCGGGACAGATATCTTACAATCAGCCCCAGCATTTT	CASSSPGQISYNQPQHF
NA	TRBV6-5	few	TRBJ2-7	TGTGCCAGCAAGGACACCCGCTCCTACGAGCAGTACTTC	CASKDTRSYEQYF
TRBD1	TRBV10-3	NA	TRBJ2-2	TGTGCCACCGGAACAGGGGCGAACACCGGGGAGCTGTTTTTT	CATGTGANTGELFF
TRBD2	TRBV18	NA	TRBJ2-1	TGTGCCAGTTCACCACGGCTAGCGGGAACCCACAATGAGCAGTTCTTC	CASSPRLAGTHNEQFF
NA	TRBV10-1	NA	TRBJ2-3	TGCGCCAGCAGTGAGTCCTACACAGATACGCAGTATTTT	CASSESYTDTQYF
TRBD2	TRBV28	NA	TRBJ2-1	TGTGCCAGCAGTTTAGGGGAGACTAGCAGGAATGAGCAGTTCTTC	CASSLGETSRNEQFF
NA	TRBV7-9	NA	TRBJ1-2	TGTGCCAGCAGCTTAGGGGGTAACTATGGCTACACCTTC	CASSLGGNYGYTF
NA	TRBV20-1	NA	TRBJ1-2	TGCAGTGCGACGGGCTCCTATGGCTACACCTTC	CSATGSYGYTF
NA	TRBV18	NA	TRBJ2-2	TGTGCCAGCTCAAGCGGGAACACCGGGGAGCTGTTTTTT	CASSSGNTGELFF
TRBD2	TRBV5-1	NA	TRBJ2-3	TGCGCCAGCAGCGGGACTAGCATATCTAGCACAGATACGCAGTATTTT	CASSGTSISSTDTQYF
NA	TRBV11-2	NA	TRBJ2-1	TGTGCCAGCAGCTGGACGGACAGCTCCTACAATGAGCAGTTCTTC	CASSWTDSSYNEQFF
NA	TRBV11-3	NA	TRBJ1-3	TGTGCCAGCAGCTCATTACAGGACTCTGGAAACACCATATATTTT	CASSSLQDSGNTIYF
NA	TRBV7-7	NA	TRBJ2-2	TGTGCTAGCAGCCGGATGGGTTTGAACACCGGGGAGCTGTTTTTT	CASSRMGLNTGELFF
NA	TRBV11-2	NA	TRBJ1-1	TGTGCCAGCAGCTTAATCAATACGAACACTGAAGCTTTCTTT	CASSLINTNTEAFF
NA	TRBV30	NA	TRBJ2-2	TGTGCCTGGCCAAGGGGTGCCGGGAACACCGGGGAGCTGTTTTTT	CAWPRGAGNTGELFF
NA	TRBV29-1	NA	TRBJ1-2	TGCAGCGTTGAACCCCACGGGGCTCGGGACTATGGCTACACCTTC	CSVEPHGARDYGYTF
NA	TRBV21-1	few	TRBJ2-5	TGTGCCAGCAGCAAAGGGACTGGAGGGGGAGAGACCCAGTACTTC	CASSKGTGGGETQYF
TRBD1	TRBV7-8	once	TRBJ2-2	TGTGCCAGCAGCTGGTACTCGACAGGGAGCGCCGGGGAGCTGTTTTTT	CASSWYSTGSAGELFF
NA	TRBV18	NA	TRBJ2-2	TGTGCCAGCTCACCGCAGACAGGAGGTCGTTCCGGGGAGCTGTTTTTT	CASSPQTGGRSGELFF
NA	TRBV30	NA	TRBJ1-1	TGTGCCTGGAGCGGTGGAGAGACAGGCGTGAACACTGAAGCTTTCTTT	CAWSGGETGVNTEAFF
NA	TRBV5-1	NA	TRBJ2-3	TGCGCCAGCAGCTCGAAGCGGTACGAGCCAGATACGCAGTATTTT	CASSSKRYEPDTQYF
TRBD1	TRBV15	once	TRBJ1-4	TGTGCCACCAGCATTCAGACAGGGGTAAATGAAAAACTGTTTTTT	CATSIQTGVNEKLFF
NA	TRBV5-8	few	TRBJ2-7	TGTGCCAGCAGATATGGATCTGCGGAGCAGTACTTC	CASRYGSAEQYF
TRBD2	TRBV6-4	NA	TRBJ2-1	TGTGCCAGCAGTGACTCAGACAGTGGGGGGGATGAGCAGTTCTTC	CASSDSDSGGDEQFF
NA	TRBV11-2	few	TRBJ1-2	TGTGCCAGCAGCTTAGATCGGTCGGGAGGCTACACCTTC	CASSLDRSGGYTF
TRBD1	TRBV29-1	NA	TRBJ1-2	TGCAGCGTTTTACCCCTAGGACAGGGAGAGGCAGGAGGCTACACCTTC	CSVLPLGQGEAGGYTF
NA	TRBV9	NA	TRBJ2-5	TGTGCCAGCAGCGTAGGGGTCGTTGCAGGAGAGACCCAGTACTTC	CASSVGVVAGETQYF
TRBD1	TRBV6-5	NA	TRBJ2-7	TGTGCCAGCAGTGCGCGAGAAGGGACAGTCTACGAGCAGTACTTC	CASSAREGTVYEQYF
NA	TRBV7-1	NA	TRBJ1-1	TGTGCCAGCAGTAGGACCCTTGAAGCTTTCTTT	CASSRTLEAFF
NA	TRBV12-2	NA	TRBJ2-6	TGTGCAAGTCGCTTTTGTCGGACTAGCGGGAGCTCTGGGGCCAACGTCCTGACTTTC	CASRFCRTSGSSGANVLTF
NA	TRBV4-1	NA	TRBJ1-1	TGCGCCAGCAGCCAAGATGGGGCTAAAAGGGATGAAGCTTTCTTT	CASSQDGAKRDEAFF
NA	TRBV11-3	NA	TRBJ1-3	TGTGCCAGCAGCTTACAAGGGGTAGGCTCTGGAAACACCATATATTTT	CASSLQGVGSGNTIYF
NA	TRBV6-5	NA	TRBJ1-3	TGTGCCAGCAGTAGGACCGCTGGAAACACCATATATTTT	CASSRTAGNTIYF
TRBD1	TRBV29-1	NA	TRBJ2-3	TGCAGCGTCGAGACAGGGGTAAATACGCAGTATTTT	CSVETGVNTQYF
NA	TRBV11-2	NA	TRBJ2-2	TGTGCCAGCAGCTTAGAACAGGGATTAACCGGGGAGCTGTTTTTT	CASSLEQGLTGELFF
TRBD1	TRBV4-2	once	TRBJ2-3	TGTGCCAGCAGCTTAGATGGGGGACAGGGGAGGGGAGATACGCAGTATTTT	CASSLDGGQGRGDTQYF
NA	TRBV20-1	NA	TRBJ1-1	TGCAGGGCGGGACGGGGCACTGAAGCTTTCTTT	CRAGRGTEAFF
NA	TRBV4-1	NA	TRBJ2-5	TGCGCCAGCAGCCAAGATATAGTCCAGTCCCAAGAGACCCAGTACTTC	CASSQDIVQSQETQYF
NA	TRBV5-1	few	TRBJ2-2	TGCGCCAGCAGCTTGACGGGCGACCCGAGGACCGGGGAGCTGTTTTTT	CASSLTGDPRTGELFF
TRBD1	TRBV27	NA	TRBJ2-7	TGTGCCAGCAGTCCGACGACAGGGTTTTTTCGCCCCGAGCAGTACTTC	CASSPTTGFFRPEQYF
NA	TRBV7-3	NA	TRBJ2-3	TGTGCCAGCACGTTAAGGGGAGGCGCAGATACGCAGTATTTT	CASTLRGGADTQYF
NA	TRBV19	NA	TRBJ1-5	TGTGCCAGTAGTATAGATCCCAGGAGGGAACAGCCCCAGCATTTT	CASSIDPRREQPQHF
NA	TRBV10-2	NA	TRBJ2-3	TGCGCCAGCACCGAAAGGGTTCGGACAGATACGCAGTATTTT	CASTERVRTDTQYF